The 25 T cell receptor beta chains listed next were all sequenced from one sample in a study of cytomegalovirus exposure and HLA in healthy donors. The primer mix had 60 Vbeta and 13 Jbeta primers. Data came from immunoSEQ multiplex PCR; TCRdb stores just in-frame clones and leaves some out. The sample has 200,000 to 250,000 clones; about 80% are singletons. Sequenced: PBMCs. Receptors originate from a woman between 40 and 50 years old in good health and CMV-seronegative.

The CDR3 spells CAISDTLSRDGYTF. In DNA form, the CDR3 reads TGTGCCATCAGTGATACCCTTTCAAGAGATGGCTACACCTTC. The chain uses TRBV10-3 and TRBJ1-2; no firm D call. Germline V gene data show CDR1 as ENHRY and CDR2 as SYGVKD. The CDR3 is 14 amino acids. Trimming stripped 3 bases from V and 6 bases from J, with 14 bases between.

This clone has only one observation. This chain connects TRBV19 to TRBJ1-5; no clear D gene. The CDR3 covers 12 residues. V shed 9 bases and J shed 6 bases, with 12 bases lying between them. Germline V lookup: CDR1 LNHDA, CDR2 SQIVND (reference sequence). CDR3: CASRSSGQPQHF. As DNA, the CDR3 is TGTGCCAGCCGAAGTTCAGGTCAGCCCCAGCATTTT.

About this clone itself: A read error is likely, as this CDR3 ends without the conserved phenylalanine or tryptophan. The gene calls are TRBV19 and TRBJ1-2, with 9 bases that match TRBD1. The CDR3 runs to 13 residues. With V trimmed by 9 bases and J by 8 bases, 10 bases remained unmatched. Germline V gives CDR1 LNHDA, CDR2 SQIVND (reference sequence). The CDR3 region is CASSPTGGGGYTL. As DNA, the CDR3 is TGTGCCAGCAGTCCGACAGGGGGAGGCGGCTACACCCTC.

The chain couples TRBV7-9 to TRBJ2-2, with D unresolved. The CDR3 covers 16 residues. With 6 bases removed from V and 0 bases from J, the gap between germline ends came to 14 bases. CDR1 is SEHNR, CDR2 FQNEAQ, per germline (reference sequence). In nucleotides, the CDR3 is TGTGCCAGCAGTCCCGGATCCAGGACGAACACCGGGGAGCTGTTTTTT. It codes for CASSPGSRTNTGELFF. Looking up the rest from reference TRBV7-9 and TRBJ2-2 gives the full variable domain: DTGVSQNPRHKITKRGQNVTFRCDPISEHNRLYWYRQTLGQGPEFLTYFQNEAQLEKSRLLSDRFSAERPKGSFSTLEIQRTEQGDSAMYLCASSPGSRTNTGELFFGEGSRLTVL.

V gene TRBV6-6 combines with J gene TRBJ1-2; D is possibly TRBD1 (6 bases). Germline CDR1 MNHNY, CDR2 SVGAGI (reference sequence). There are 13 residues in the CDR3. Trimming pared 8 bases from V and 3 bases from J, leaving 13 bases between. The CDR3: CASLLGGDYGYTF. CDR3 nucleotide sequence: TGTGCCAGCCTGCTAGGGGGGGACTATGGCTACACCTTC.

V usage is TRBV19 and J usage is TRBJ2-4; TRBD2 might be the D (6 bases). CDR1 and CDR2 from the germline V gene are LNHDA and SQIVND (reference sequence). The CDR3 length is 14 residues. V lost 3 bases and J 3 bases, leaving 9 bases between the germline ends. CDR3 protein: CASSIAGGKNIQYF. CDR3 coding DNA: TGTGCCAGTAGTATCGCCGGGGGCAAAAACATTCAGTACTTC.

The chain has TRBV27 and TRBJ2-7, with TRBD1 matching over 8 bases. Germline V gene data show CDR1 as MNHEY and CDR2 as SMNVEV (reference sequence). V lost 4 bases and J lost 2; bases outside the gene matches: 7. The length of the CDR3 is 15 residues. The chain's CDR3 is CASSSRTGTTYEQYF. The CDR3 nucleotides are TGTGCCAGCAGTTCCCGGACAGGGACAACCTACGAGCAGTACTTC.

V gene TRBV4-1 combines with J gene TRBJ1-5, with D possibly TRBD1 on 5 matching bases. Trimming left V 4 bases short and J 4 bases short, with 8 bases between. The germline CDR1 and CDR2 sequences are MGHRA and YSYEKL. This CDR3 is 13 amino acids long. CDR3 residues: CASSLAGNQPQHF. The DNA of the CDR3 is TGCGCCAGCAGCCTGGCAGGGAATCAGCCCCAGCATTTT.

CDR3 sequence reads: CASGSGQGPLQETQYF. The CDR3 DNA sequence: TGTGCTAGTGGCTCCGGACAGGGTCCCCTACAAGAGACCCAGTACTTC. The chain uses TRBV12-5 and TRBJ2-5; 8 bases align to TRBD1. J was trimmed by 2 bases and V by 6 bases; bases with no gene match: 11. The CDR3 has 16 residues. Germline loops: CDR1 LGHNT, CDR2 FRNRAP.

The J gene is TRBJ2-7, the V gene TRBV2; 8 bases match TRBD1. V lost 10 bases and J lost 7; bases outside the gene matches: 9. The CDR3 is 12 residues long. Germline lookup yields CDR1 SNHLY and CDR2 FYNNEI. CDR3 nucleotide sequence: TGTGCCACTCAGGGGGCCAATCGGGAGCAGTACTTC. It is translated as CATQGANREQYF. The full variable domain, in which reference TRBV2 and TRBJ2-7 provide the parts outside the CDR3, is EPEVTQTPSHQVTQMGQEVILRCVPISNHLYFYWYRQILGQKVEFLVSFYNNEISEKSEIFDDQFSVERPDGSNFTLKIRSTKLEDSAMYFCATQGANREQYFGPGTRLTVT.

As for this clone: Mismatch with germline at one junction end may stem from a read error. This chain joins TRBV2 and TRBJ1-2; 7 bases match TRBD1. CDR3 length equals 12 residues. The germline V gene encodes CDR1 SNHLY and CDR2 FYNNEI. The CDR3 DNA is TGTGCCAGCACCGACAGGGTTAACGGCTACCCCTTC. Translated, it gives CASTDRVNGYPF.

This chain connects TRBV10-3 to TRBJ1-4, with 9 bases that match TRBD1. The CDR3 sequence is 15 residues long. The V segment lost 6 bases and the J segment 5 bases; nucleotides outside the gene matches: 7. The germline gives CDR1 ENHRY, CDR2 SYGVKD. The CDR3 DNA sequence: TGTGCCATCAGGGAGCCGGGACAGGGAAATGAAAAACTGTTTTTT. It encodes CAIREPGQGNEKLFF.

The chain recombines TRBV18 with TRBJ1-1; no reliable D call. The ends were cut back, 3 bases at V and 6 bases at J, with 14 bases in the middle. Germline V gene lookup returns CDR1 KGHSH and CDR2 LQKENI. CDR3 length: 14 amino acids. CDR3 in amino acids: CASSPQAGFSEAFF. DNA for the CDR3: TGTGCCAGCTCACCCCAGGCGGGGTTCTCTGAAGCTTTCTTT.

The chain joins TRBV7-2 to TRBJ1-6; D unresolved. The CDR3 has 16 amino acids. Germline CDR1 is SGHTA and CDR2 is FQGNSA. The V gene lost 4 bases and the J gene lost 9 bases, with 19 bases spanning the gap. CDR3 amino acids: CASSYQSGFAISPLHF. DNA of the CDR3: TGTGCCAGCAGCTATCAAAGTGGCTTCGCCATTTCACCCCTCCACTTT. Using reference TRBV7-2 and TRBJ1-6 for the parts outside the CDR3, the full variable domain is GAGVSQSPSNKVTEKGKDVELRCDPISGHTALYWYRQSLGQGLEFLIYFQGNSAPDKSGLPSDRFSAERTGGSVSTLTIQRTQQEDSAVYLCASSYQSGFAISPLHFGNGTRLTVT.

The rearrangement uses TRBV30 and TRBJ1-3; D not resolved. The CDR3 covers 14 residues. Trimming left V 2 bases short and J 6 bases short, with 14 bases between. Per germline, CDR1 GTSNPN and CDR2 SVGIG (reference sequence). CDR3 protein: CAWSPPPTSNTIYF. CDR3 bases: TGTGCCTGGAGTCCCCCTCCCACATCAAACACCATATATTTT.

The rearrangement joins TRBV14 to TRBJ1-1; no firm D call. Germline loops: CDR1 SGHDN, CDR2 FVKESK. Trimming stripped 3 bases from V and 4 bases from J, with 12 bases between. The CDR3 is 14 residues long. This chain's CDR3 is CASSHRGTGTEAFF. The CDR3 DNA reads TGTGCCAGCAGCCATCGGGGAACGGGCACTGAAGCTTTCTTT.

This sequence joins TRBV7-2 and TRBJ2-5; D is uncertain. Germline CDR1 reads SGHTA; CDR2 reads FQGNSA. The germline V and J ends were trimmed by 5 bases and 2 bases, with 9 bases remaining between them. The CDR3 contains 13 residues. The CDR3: CASSLRRQETQYF. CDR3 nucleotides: TGTGCCAGCAGCCTAAGGAGACAAGAGACCCAGTACTTC.

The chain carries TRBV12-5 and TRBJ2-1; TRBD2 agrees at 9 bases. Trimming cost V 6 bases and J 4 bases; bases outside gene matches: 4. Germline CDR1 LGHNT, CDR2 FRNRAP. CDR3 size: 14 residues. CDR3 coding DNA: TGTGCTAGTGGGGCTAGCGGGGCGTACAATGAGCAGTTCTTC. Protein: CASGASGAYNEQFF.

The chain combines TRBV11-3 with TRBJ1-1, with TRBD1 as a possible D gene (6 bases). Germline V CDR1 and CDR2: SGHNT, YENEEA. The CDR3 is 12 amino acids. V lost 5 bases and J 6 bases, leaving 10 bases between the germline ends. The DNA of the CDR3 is TGTGCCAGCAGCCCGGGACATCCTGAAGCTTTCTTT. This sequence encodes CASSPGHPEAFF.

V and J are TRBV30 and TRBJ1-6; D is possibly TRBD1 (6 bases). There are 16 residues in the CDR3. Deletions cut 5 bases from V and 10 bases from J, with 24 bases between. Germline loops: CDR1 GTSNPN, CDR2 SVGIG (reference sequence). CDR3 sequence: CAWGEAGHGLLSPLHF. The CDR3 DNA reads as TGTGCCTGGGGCGAAGCGGGACACGGGTTGTTGTCACCCCTCCACTTT.

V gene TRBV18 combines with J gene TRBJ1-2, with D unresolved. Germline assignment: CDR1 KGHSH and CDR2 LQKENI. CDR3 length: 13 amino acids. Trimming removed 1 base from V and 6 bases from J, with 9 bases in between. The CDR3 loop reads CASSPRSLDGYTF. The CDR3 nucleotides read TGTGCCAGCTCACCACGCAGTCTAGATGGCTACACCTTC.

The CDR3 sequence is CASSQNPRTEDNGYTF. CDR3 in DNA: TGTGCCAGCAGCCAAAATCCAAGGACAGAGGATAATGGCTACACCTTC. This chain uses TRBV4-2 with TRBJ1-2; a possible D gene is TRBD1 (6 bases). The V end lost 2 bases, the J end lost 6 bases, and 19 bases lay between the germline ends. The CDR3 contains 16 residues. Germline assignment: CDR1 LGHNA and CDR2 YNFKEQ.

The CDR3 region is CASSRGQGGTEAFF. The CDR3 DNA reads TGTGCCAGCAGTCGCGGACAGGGGGGGACTGAAGCTTTCTTT. The rearrangement uses TRBV6-5 and TRBJ1-1; 10 positions agree with TRBD1. This CDR3 spans 14 amino acids. Germline V lookup: CDR1 MNHEY, CDR2 SVGAGI. Germline trimming cut 5 bases from V and 5 bases from J; bases unmatched to any gene: 5.

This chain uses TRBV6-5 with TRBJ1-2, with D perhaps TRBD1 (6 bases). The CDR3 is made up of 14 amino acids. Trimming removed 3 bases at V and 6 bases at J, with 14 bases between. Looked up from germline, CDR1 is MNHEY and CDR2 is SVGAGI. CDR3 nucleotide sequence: TGTGCCAGCAGTTATTTGGGAGGGGGAGATGGCTACACCTTC. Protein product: CASSYLGGGDGYTF.

In DNA, the CDR3 is TGTGCCAGCAGTGGGCAGGGGGTGGGCACTGAAGCTTTCTTT. This sequence encodes CASSGQGVGTEAFF. The chain links TRBV2 to TRBJ1-1; 7 nucleotides match TRBD1. J gave up 4 bases and V 4 bases, and 6 bases lay outside the gene matches. The germline CDR1 and CDR2 sequences are SNHLY and FYNNEI. The CDR3 contains 14 residues.